The source of this TCR beta chain is a study of early T cells in non-severe SARS-CoV-2 infection. Study overall: Unpaired chains resulted from sequencing bulk RNA of unsorted whole blood. Broader study findings: Reliance on VDJdb matching favored anti-spike CD8 responses; private and CD4 specificities were missed.

This CDR3 region has 12 residues. In germline, CDR1 is MNHEY, CDR2 SVGEGT. MiXCR, run by TCRdb on the 5' RACE reads, gives a single entry per CDR3 protein. The data contain some 80,000 distinct CDR3 sequences, roughly 13% of them singletons. As regards this clonotype: What it recognizes is unknown. A much larger clone differs from this one at a single base, so this may be a read error.

This sequence joins TRBV6-2 or TRBV6-3 and TRBJ2-1, with unresolved D. The origin of this receptor is an adult who was a healthcare worker with PCR-confirmed SARS-CoV-2 infection or an uninfected control (not recorded which). The specimen was whole blood. CDR3 amino acids: CVSSYIRGEQFF. The CDR3 bases are TGTGTCAGCAGTTACATTCGCGGTGAGCAGTTCTTC.